The 10 T cell receptor beta chains in this list originate from one sample, sequenced in a study of CD8 T cells in ankylosing spondylitis. Using its own MiXCR run on the 5' RACE reads, TCRdb lists one record per CDR3 protein. The sample yields about 89,000 distinct CDR3 sequences, around 30% seen once. The sequenced sample was blood, either unsorted or a sorted T cell fraction (not recorded which). These receptors all come from a male donor with ankylosing spondylitis or in good health (not recorded which).

The V gene is TRBV20-1, the J gene TRBJ1-1; weak D call: TRBD1 (6 bases). The CDR3 sequence is 14 residues long. Between the trimmed V and J ends, which lost 4 bases and 5 bases, there was a span of 17 bases. The germline V gene encodes CDR1 DFQATT and CDR2 SNEGSKA (reference sequence). The CDR3: CSATSDSGGTEAFF. The CDR3, as DNA: TGCAGTGCTACTTCGGACAGCGGGGGGACTGAAGCTTTCTTT.

This clonotype was detected only a few times. The gene calls are TRBV6-1 and TRBJ2-1; 12 bases match TRBD2. J gave up 7 bases and V 6 bases, and 1 base lay outside the gene matches. This CDR3 is 13 amino acids long. CDR1 MNHNS and CDR2 SASEGT come from the germline V gene. CDR3 sequence reads: CASRTSGGNEQFF. The CDR3, as DNA: TGTGCCAGCAGGACTAGCGGGGGAAATGAGCAGTTCTTC.

This chain joins TRBV3-1 and TRBJ1-4, with D unresolved. Germline V gives CDR1 LGHDT, CDR2 YNNKEL (reference sequence). The CDR3 is 13 amino acids. Trimming pared 0 bases from V and 15 bases from J, leaving 14 bases between. This chain's CDR3 is CASSQDTARLLFF. For the CDR3, the DNA is TGTGCCAGCAGCCAAGATACAGCCCGTCTCTTGTTTTTT. The full variable domain, its missing parts supplied by reference TRBV3-1 and TRBJ1-4, is DTAVSQTPKYLVTQMGNDKSIKCEQNLGHDTMYWYKQDSKKFLKIMFSYNNKELIINETVPNRFSPKSPDKAHLNLHINSLELGDSAVYFCASSQDTARLLFFGSGTQLSVL.

The V and J genes are TRBV20-1 and TRBJ2-3; perhaps TRBD2 as D (5 bases). Trimming removed 0 bases from V and 9 bases from J, with 19 bases in between. Germline V gives CDR1 DFQATT, CDR2 SNEGSKA (reference sequence). This CDR3 has 15 residues. The CDR3 protein is CSARDWEAEERTQYF. The CDR3 nucleotides are TGCAGTGCTAGAGATTGGGAAGCGGAGGAACGGACGCAGTATTTT.

There are a few counts of this clonotype. The chain couples TRBV2 to TRBJ2-1; 10 positions agree with TRBD1. Germline V gives CDR1 SNHLY, CDR2 FYNNEI. CDR3 length: 15 residues. The J segment lost 8 bases and the V segment lost 5 bases, leaving 9 bases of the junction unmatched. The CDR3 bases are TGTGCCAGCAGTCCCAGGACAGGGGGAGGCGATGAGCAGTTCTTC. Its protein product is CASSPRTGGGDEQFF.

This clonotype was detected only a few times. V gene TRBV24-1 combines with J gene TRBJ2-3; 13 nucleotides line up with TRBD2. After removal of 7 bases from V and 4 bases from J, the junction contained 4 bases not matched to a gene. Germline V CDR1 and CDR2: KGHDR, SFDVKD. The CDR3 covers 15 residues. The DNA for the CDR3 is TGTGCCACCAGAGCTGGACTAGCGGGAGCAGATACGCAGTATTTT. It yields the protein CATRAGLAGADTQYF.

The chain has TRBV27 and TRBJ2-2; TRBD1 matches at 7 bases. CDR3 length equals 18 residues. The germline CDR1 and CDR2 sequences are MNHEY and SMNVEV (reference sequence). With 6 bases clipped from V and 4 bases from J, the junction kept 17 bases outside the gene matches. CDR3 in amino acids: CASSYSIRQGSITGELFF. The CDR3 region has the DNA TGTGCCAGCAGCTATAGTATAAGACAGGGTAGTATCACCGGGGAGCTGTTTTTT.

The genes are TRBV12-3 or TRBV12-4 and TRBJ1-2; TRBD1 matches at 7 bases. The CDR3 is 14 residues long. V shed 7 bases and J 4 bases; nucleotides not matched to a gene: 9. This chain's CDR3 is CASTRDSSIYGYTF. The DNA of the CDR3 is TGTGCCAGCACCAGGGACAGTTCAATCTATGGCTACACCTTC.

The gene calls are TRBV5-1 and TRBJ2-5; 7 positions agree with TRBD1. V dropped 2 bases and J dropped 5; count of bases not matched to a gene: 6. The CDR3 is 14 amino acids. Germline assignment: CDR1 SGHRS and CDR2 YFSETQ. CDR3 coding DNA: TGCGCCAGCAGCTTCTCACAGGGGAGTGAGACCCAGTACTTC. Residues: CASSFSQGSETQYF.

This clonotype was found a few times. The chain is built from TRBV12-3 or TRBV12-4 and TRBJ2-2; D is unclear. V gave up 3 bases and J gave up 6 bases, with 17 bases separating them. The CDR3 sequence is 16 residues long. The CDR3 DNA is TGTGCCAGCAGTTTCGACCCCCTGCGTGCCGCCGGGGAGCTGTTTTTT. Translation gives CASSFDPLRAAGELFF.